These 5 T cell receptor beta chains came from one sample sequenced in a study of cytomegalovirus exposure and HLA in healthy donors. TCRdb keeps only in-frame clones here, not all; method: immunoSEQ multiplex PCR. The table has tens of thousands of clones, roughly 89% seen once. The sample consisted of PBMCs. The source is a woman younger than 35 in good health and CMV-seropositive.

This rearrangement joins TRBV19 to TRBJ1-1; 8 nucleotides match TRBD1. The CDR3 extends over 16 amino acids. Looked up from germline, CDR1 is LNHDA and CDR2 is SQIVND (reference sequence). V gave up 2 bases and J gave up 0 bases; unmatched junction bases: 5. The CDR3 region has the DNA TGTGCCAGTAGTATAACTACAGGGGGTATGAACACTGAAGCTTTCTTT. It is translated as CASSITTGGMNTEAFF.

The rearrangement uses TRBV29-1 and TRBJ2-3; D ambiguous. The CDR3 covers 12 residues. From germline, CDR1 is SQVTM and CDR2 ANQGSEA. With 7 bases removed from V and 3 bases from J, the gap between germline ends came to 11 bases. CDR3 sequence reads: CSAPYGTDTQYF. The CDR3 bases are TGCAGCGCCCCGTACGGTACAGATACGCAGTATTTT.

The chain employs TRBV6-1 and TRBJ1-6; 8 bases are a match to TRBD1. The CDR3 extends over 15 amino acids. Germline values: CDR1 MNHNS, CDR2 SASEGT. The V segment lost 6 bases and the J segment 8 bases; nucleotides outside the gene matches: 9. In nucleotides, the CDR3 is TGTGCCAGCAGGAGGCCACAGGGGGGGGATTCACCCCTCCACTTT. This translates into CASRRPQGGDSPLHF.

The chain recombines TRBV9 with TRBJ2-3; 13 bases fit TRBD2. The V and J ends lost 3 bases and 4 bases, in that order; junction bases with no gene match: 2. Germline assignment: CDR1 SGDLS and CDR2 YYNGEE. The CDR3 runs 15 residues. Here the CDR3 reads CASSAGLAGADTQYF. CDR3 DNA sequence: TGTGCCAGCAGCGCTGGACTAGCGGGAGCAGATACGCAGTATTTT.

The J gene is TRBJ2-7, the V gene TRBV30; 11 nucleotides line up with TRBD1. Germline CDR1 reads GTSNPN; CDR2 reads SVGIG (reference sequence). V gave up 5 bases and J gave up 5 bases; unmatched junction bases: 8. This CDR3 is 14 amino acids long. As DNA, the CDR3 is TGTGCCTGGGGGGGGACAGGGGGTAACGACGAGCAGTACTTC. It encodes CAWGGTGGNDEQYF.